This passage covers 10 T cell receptor beta chains from one sample sequenced in a study of beta chain features in type 1 diabetes. What was sequenced were expressed TCRB transcripts, since all of the isolated RNA had been reverse transcribed. Clones were sequenced by immunoSEQ multiplex PCR, and TCRdb holds only the in-frame ones, with some missing. In the table there are around 500,000 clones, roughly 10% of which are singletons. The sample comprised naive CD4+ T cells from blood. The receptors here all came from a woman aged 18-35 years in good health.

This clone came up a few times. This rearrangement joins TRBV7-2 to TRBJ2-1, with TRBD2 identical over 9 bases. CDR3 length equals 15 residues. Germline CDR1 reads SGHTA; CDR2 reads FQGNSA. With V trimmed by 3 bases and J by 4 bases, 4 bases remained unmatched. The CDR3 protein is CASSFSGSKYNEQFF. CDR3 coding DNA: TGTGCCAGCAGCTTTAGCGGGAGTAAATACAATGAGCAGTTCTTC.

V is TRBV18 and J is TRBJ1-2, with no clear D. Germline V gene lookup returns CDR1 KGHSH and CDR2 LQKENI. This CDR3 contains 13 residues. The germline V and J ends were trimmed by 4 bases and 4 bases, with 10 bases remaining between them. The CDR3 bases are TGTGCCAGCTCACAAGGGAGCCTCTATGGCTACACCTTC. It encodes CASSQGSLYGYTF. Full variable domain (missing parts from reference TRBV18 and TRBJ1-2): NAGVMQNPRHLVRRRGQEARLRCSPMKGHSHVYWYRQLPEEGLKFMVYLQKENIIDESGMPKERFSAEFPKEGPSILRIQQVVRGDSAAYFCASSQGSLYGYTFGSGTRLTVV.

The rearrangement joins TRBV27 to TRBJ2-3; D unclear. The germline gives CDR1 MNHEY, CDR2 SMNVEV (reference sequence). This CDR3 has 13 amino acids. Trimming shortened V by 5 bases and J by 2 bases, and 8 bases separated the two germline ends. The CDR3 DNA reads TGTGCCAGCAGTGGTTACCACACAGATACGCAGTATTTT. This sequence encodes CASSGYHTDTQYF.

In DNA form, the CDR3 reads TGTGCCAGTACGACAGGGTCTGGAAACACCATATATTTT. This sequence encodes CASTTGSGNTIYF. The rearrangement links TRBV6-6 to TRBJ1-3; the match to TRBD1 covers 7 bases. Germline loops: CDR1 MNHNY, CDR2 SVGAGI (reference sequence). The V segment lost 9 bases and the J segment 1 base; nucleotides outside the gene matches: 3. The CDR3 is 13 residues long.

The chain is built from TRBV5-6 and TRBJ2-5; 7 bases line up with TRBD2. Trimming at V came to 3 bases and at J to 4 bases, leaving 12 bases not matched to a gene. The germline V gene has CDR1 SGHDT and CDR2 YYEEEE. This CDR3 has 16 amino acids. In nucleotides, the CDR3 is TGTGCCAGCAGCTCCTCGTATTGGATAGCGGGAGAGACCCAGTACTTC. Protein: CASSSSYWIAGETQYF.

On this clone: This CDR3 is also generated by other DNA sequences in the sample. V gene TRBV7-2 combines with J gene TRBJ2-5; D not resolved. V was clipped by 1 base and J by 1 base, with 7 bases between them. This CDR3 is 14 amino acids long. From germline, CDR1 is SGHTA and CDR2 FQGNSA. Here the CDR3 DNA reads TGTGCCAGCAGCTTAGTGGCGGCCCAAGAGACCCAGTACTTC. As protein: CASSLVAAQETQYF.

This clone has only a few counts. Other DNA sequences within the sample encode an identical CDR3. The V and J genes are TRBV7-2 and TRBJ2-5; D remains unclear. The germline V gene has CDR1 SGHTA and CDR2 FQGNSA. Deletions cut 2 bases from V and 0 bases from J, with 1 base between. CDR3 size: 12 residues. This CDR3 reads CASSLYQETQYF. CDR3 coding DNA: TGTGCCAGCAGCTTATACCAAGAGACCCAGTACTTC.

This chain joins TRBV5-1 and TRBJ2-7; a possible D gene is TRBD2 (5 bases). The CDR3 consists of 14 residues. V lost 4 bases and J lost 3, with 14 bases in between. Germline V gene data show CDR1 as SGHRS and CDR2 as YFSETQ. As DNA, the CDR3 is TGCGCCAGCAGCCCCGTCGGGGTGAACTACGAGCAGTACTTC. It yields the protein CASSPVGVNYEQYF. The entire variable domain, with the rest obtained from reference TRBV5-1 and TRBJ2-7, is as follows: KAGVTQTPRYLIKTRGQQVTLSCSPISGHRSVSWYQQTPGQGLQFLFEYFSETQRNKGNFPGRFSGRQFSNSRSEMNVSTLELGDSALYLCASSPVGVNYEQYFGPGTRLTVT.

The chain uses TRBV7-9 and TRBJ2-6; D gene unclear. This CDR3 is built from 14 residues. Germline loops: CDR1 SEHNR, CDR2 FQNEAQ (reference sequence). Trimming took 2 bases from V and 4 from J, leaving 6 bases between them. The CDR3 nucleotides are TGTGCCAGCAGCTTATCGTCCGGGGCCAACGTCCTGACTTTC. Its protein product is CASSLSSGANVLTF. The variable domain in full, with the rest retrieved from reference TRBV7-9 and TRBJ2-6, is DTGVSQNPRHKITKRGQNVTFRCDPISEHNRLYWYRQTLGQGPEFLTYFQNEAQLEKSRLLSDRFSAERPKGSFSTLEIQRTEQGDSAMYLCASSLSSGANVLTFGAGSRLTVL.

Details on this clone: Relative to the germline gene, one junction end is altered; a read error may explain this. The chain is built from TRBV10-3 and TRBJ2-7; D is undetermined. The CDR3 has 12 residues. Germline assignment: CDR1 ENHRY and CDR2 SYGVKD. The CDR3 loop is CASSHERYEQYF. In DNA form, the CDR3 reads TGTGCCAGCAGTCACGAGCGCTACGAGCAGTACTTC.